This T cell receptor (beta chain) is drawn from a study of circulating CD8 cells and anti-PD-1 response in melanoma. Study at large: Anti-PD-1 was first-line therapy for about 50% of the 13 patients.

The germline gives CDR1 MDHEN, CDR2 SYDVKM. The CDR3 sequence is 14 residues long. V lost 9 bases and J lost 0; bases outside the gene matches: 8. Study-wide points: Diversity ranked highest in DNEG and lowest in TIGIT subsets. At M1, fewer than 7.5% of TRB clonotypes appeared in multiple subsets. Only baseline and M1 samples entered the published repertoire comparisons.

Each library started from approximately 14 ng of total RNA using the QIAseq Immune Repertoire TCR panel. TCRdb re-analysed the reads in MiXCR, keeping a single row per CDR3 protein. The table has roughly 990 distinct CDR3 sequences, approximately 11% seen once. A word on this clonotype: What it binds is not known.

Live CD3+CD8+TCRalphabeta+ cells were sorted into four subsets by PD-1 and/or TIGIT. The source is a human donor with melanoma. The source was CD8+ T cells from PBMCs, collected at baseline or after one month of anti-PD-1 therapy (not recorded which). The J gene is TRBJ2-7, the V gene TRBV28; 7 nucleotides agree with TRBD2. The CDR3: CASFTWGGSYEQYF. CDR3 DNA: TGTGCCAGTTTCACCTGGGGGGGCTCCTACGAGCAGTACTTC.